This T cell receptor beta chain was sequenced during a study of cytomegalovirus exposure and HLA in healthy donors. The CDR3 consists of 16 residues. Germline-derived CDR1 and CDR2 are SGHAT and FQNNGV. Researchers ran the PCR with 60 Vbeta and 13 Jbeta primers. Clones were read by immunoSEQ multiplex PCR, and TCRdb kept only the in-frame ones, dropping some. The profile shows around 99,000 clones, around 78% of them singletons. This chain connects TRBV11-2 to TRBJ2-5; a weak D match, TRBD2 (6 bases). The end of the DNA is better explained by TRBJ2-7, so the J call may be wrong. Sequencing was performed on PBMCs. This TCR was sampled from a man aged 25-40 years in good health and CMV-seronegative. The CDR3 region is CASILGTSDYSYEQYF. For the CDR3, the DNA is TGTGCCAGCATTCTTGGGACTTCTGATTACTCCTACGAGCAGTACTTC.